This T cell receptor (beta chain) derives from a study of T cell changes during pregnancy in multiple sclerosis. Repertoires were generated with immunoSEQ multiplex PCR, while TCRdb's copy carries only in-frame clones and drops some. The data contain some 39,000 clones, almost 95% of them seen just once; the ten biggest clones take up approximately 1.1%. Specimen: PBMCs (not recorded whether the cells were cultured). This sequence was found in a female donor with multiple sclerosis, enrolled in a pregnancy study.

The CDR3, as DNA: TGTGCCAGCAGCTCGGGACTAGCGGGAGATGAGCAGTTCTTC. Translation gives CASSSGLAGDEQFF. The chain employs TRBV7-6 and TRBJ2-1; 14 positions match TRBD2. This CDR3 is 14 amino acids long. Germline assignment: CDR1 SGHVS and CDR2 FNYEAQ. Trimming at V came to 4 bases and at J to 8 bases, leaving 1 base not matched to a gene.